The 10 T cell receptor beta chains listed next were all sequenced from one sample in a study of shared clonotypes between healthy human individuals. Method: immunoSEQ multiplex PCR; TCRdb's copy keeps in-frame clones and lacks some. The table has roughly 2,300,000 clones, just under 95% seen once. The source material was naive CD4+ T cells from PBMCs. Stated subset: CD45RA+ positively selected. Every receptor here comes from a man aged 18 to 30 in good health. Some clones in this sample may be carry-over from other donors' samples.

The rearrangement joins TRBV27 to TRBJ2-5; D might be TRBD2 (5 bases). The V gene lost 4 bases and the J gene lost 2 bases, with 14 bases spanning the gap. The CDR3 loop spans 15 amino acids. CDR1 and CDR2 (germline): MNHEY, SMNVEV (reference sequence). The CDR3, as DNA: TGTGCCAGCAGTTCCTCACAGACTACACAAGAGACCCAGTACTTC. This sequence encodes CASSSSQTTQETQYF.

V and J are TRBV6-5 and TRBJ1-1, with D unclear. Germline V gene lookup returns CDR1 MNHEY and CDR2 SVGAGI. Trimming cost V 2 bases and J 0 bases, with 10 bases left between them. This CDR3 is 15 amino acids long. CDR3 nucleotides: TGTGCCAGCAGTTACAACCGGTTAATGAACACTGAAGCTTTCTTT. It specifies CASSYNRLMNTEAFF.

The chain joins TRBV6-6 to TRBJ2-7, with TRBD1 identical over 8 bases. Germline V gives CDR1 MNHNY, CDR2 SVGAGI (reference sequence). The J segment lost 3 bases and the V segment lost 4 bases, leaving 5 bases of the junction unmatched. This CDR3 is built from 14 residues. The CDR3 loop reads CASSSKDRVYEQYF. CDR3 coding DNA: TGTGCCAGCAGTTCGAAGGACAGGGTCTACGAGCAGTACTTC.

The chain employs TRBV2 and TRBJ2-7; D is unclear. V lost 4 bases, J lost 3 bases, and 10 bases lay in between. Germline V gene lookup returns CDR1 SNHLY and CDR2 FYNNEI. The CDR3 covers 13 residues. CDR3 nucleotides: TGTGCCAGCAGTGTTGGGCAGTTCTACGAGCAGTACTTC. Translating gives CASSVGQFYEQYF.

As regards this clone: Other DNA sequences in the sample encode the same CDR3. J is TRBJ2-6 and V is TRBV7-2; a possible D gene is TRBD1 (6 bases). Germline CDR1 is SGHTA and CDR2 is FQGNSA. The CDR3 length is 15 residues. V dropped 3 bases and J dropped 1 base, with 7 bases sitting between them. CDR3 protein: CASSLGASGANVLTF. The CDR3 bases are TGTGCCAGCAGCTTGGGGGCATCTGGGGCCAACGTCCTGACTTTC.

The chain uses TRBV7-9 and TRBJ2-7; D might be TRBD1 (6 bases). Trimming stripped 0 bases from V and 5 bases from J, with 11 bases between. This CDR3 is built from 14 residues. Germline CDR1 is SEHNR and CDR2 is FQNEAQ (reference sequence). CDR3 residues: CASSLAARGNEQYF. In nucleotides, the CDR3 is TGTGCCAGCAGCTTAGCAGCAAGGGGGAACGAGCAGTACTTC.

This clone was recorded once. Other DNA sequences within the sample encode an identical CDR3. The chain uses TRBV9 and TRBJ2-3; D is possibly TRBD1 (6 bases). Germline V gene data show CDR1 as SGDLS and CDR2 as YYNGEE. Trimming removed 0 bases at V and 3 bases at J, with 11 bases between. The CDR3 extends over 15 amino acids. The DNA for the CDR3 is TGTGCCAGCAGCGTAGCACAGGGTCAGACAGATACGCAGTATTTT. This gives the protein CASSVAQGQTDTQYF.

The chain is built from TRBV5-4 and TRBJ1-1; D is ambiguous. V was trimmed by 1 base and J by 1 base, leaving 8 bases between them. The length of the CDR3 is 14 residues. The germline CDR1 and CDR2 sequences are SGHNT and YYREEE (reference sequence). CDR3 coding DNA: TGTGCCAGCAGCTTGTTTGTGGGGAACACTGAAGCTTTCTTT. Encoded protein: CASSLFVGNTEAFF.

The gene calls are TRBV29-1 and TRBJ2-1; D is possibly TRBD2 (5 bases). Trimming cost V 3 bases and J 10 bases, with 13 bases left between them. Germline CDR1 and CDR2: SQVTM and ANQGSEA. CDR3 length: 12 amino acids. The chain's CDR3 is CSVDFGGKEQFF. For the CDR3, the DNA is TGCAGCGTTGATTTTGGAGGCAAGGAGCAGTTCTTC.

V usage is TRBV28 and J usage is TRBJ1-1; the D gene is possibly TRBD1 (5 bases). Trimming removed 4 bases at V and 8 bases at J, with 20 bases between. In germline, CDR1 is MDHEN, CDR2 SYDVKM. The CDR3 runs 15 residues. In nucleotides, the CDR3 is TGTGCCAGCAGTTACCGGACGGCAGGGAGAGGCGAAGCTTTCTTT. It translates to CASSYRTAGRGEAFF.